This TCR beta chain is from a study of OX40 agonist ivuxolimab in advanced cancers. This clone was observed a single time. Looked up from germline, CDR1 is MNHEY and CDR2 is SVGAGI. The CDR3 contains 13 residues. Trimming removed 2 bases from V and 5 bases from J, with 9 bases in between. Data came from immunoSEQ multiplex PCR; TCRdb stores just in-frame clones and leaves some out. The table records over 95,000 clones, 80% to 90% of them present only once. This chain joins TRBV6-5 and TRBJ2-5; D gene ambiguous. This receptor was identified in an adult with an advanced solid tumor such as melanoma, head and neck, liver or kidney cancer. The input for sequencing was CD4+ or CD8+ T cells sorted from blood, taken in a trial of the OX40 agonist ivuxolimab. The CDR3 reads CASSYTVMETQYF. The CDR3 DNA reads TGTGCCAGCAGTTACACAGTTATGGAGACCCAGTACTTC.